The subject of this entry is one TCR beta chain. Germline V gene data show CDR1 as WSHSY and CDR2 as SAAADI. Trimming took 6 bases from V and 2 from J; bases not matched to a gene: 3. This CDR3 is 14 amino acids long. The data are from a study of shared clonotypes between healthy human individuals. The assay was immunoSEQ multiplex PCR, and TCRdb's table has in-frame clones only and misses some. This table holds 950,000 to 1,100,000 clones, under 80% found once. The gene calls are TRBV10-2 and TRBJ2-3, with 9 bases fitting TRBD1. Sequencing was done on a sample of memory CD4+ T cells sorted from blood. Subset denoted: CD45RA-negative fraction. This TCR derives from a man aged 18 to 35 in good health. The CDR3 DNA is TGCGCCAGCAGGGGACAGGGCTCCACAGATACGCAGTATTTT. Protein: CASRGQGSTDTQYF.